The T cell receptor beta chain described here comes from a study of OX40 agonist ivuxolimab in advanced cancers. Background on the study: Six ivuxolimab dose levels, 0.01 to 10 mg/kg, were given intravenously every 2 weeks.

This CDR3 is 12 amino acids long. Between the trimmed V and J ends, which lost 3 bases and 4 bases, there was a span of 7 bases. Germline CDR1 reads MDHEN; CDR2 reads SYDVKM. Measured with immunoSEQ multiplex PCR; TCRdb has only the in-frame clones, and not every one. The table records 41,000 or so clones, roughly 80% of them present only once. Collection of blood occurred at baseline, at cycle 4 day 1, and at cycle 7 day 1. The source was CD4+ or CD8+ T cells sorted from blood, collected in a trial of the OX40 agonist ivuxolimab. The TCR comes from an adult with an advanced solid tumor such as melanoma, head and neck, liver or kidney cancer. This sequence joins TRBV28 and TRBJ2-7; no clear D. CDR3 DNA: TGTGCCAGCAGTTTCTTACAGTACGAGCAGTACTTC. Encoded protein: CASSFLQYEQYF.